This T cell receptor (beta chain) was captured by sequencing in a study of shared clonotypes between healthy human individuals. Study outcomes and limitations: The researchers took only blood, and tissue repertoires probably look different. Of the naive CD4 clonotypes, around 4.7% were shared across several donors. Genetic and exposure-history diversity was limited by the small donor number.

Original processing notes: ImmunoSEQ junction-only sequences lacked quality scores, so their filtering differed. Here immunoSEQ multiplex PCR was the method, and the copy in TCRdb shows in-frame clones only, minus some. From that table come the V and J calls and clone size; the DNA was used to work out D and trimming. This table holds about 1.5 million clones, around 97% found once. As regards this clone: Its antigen remains unknown.

The CDR3 extends over 14 amino acids. Trimming removed 0 bases at V and 8 bases at J, with 12 bases between. Germline V CDR1 and CDR2: WNHNN, SYGVQD (reference sequence). This chain links TRBV10-1 with TRBJ2-3; no clear D. The receptor comes from a man aged 25 to 40 in good health. Material for sequencing was naive CD4+ T cells sorted from blood. Indicated subset: CD45RA+ positively selected. Written as DNA, the CDR3 is TGCGCCAGCAGTGAGTCGGACCCTTCAGCTACGCAGTATTTT. Its protein is CASSESDPSATQYF.